A single sample is the source of the 29 T cell receptor beta chains below, sequenced in a study of blood T cell repertoires in COVID-19. TCRdb keeps only in-frame clones here, not all; method: immunoSEQ multiplex PCR. The table includes tens of thousands of clones, 79% detected once. Sequenced: peripheral blood. These receptors were taken from an older woman with acute or convalescent COVID-19.

The count of this clone is one. The chain links TRBV7-9 to TRBJ1-2, with TRBD1 matching 7 bases. CDR1 is SEHNR, CDR2 FQNEAQ, per germline (reference sequence). The CDR3 spans 14 residues. The V gene end was trimmed by 5 bases and the J gene end by 5 bases; junction bases not matched to a gene: 8. The DNA for the CDR3 is TGTGCCAGCAGCACTACCGACAGGGTTTATGGCTACACCTTC. It codes for CASSTTDRVYGYTF.

This sequence joins TRBV5-6 and TRBJ2-4; 8 nucleotides agree with TRBD1. This CDR3 is built from 17 residues. Germline V CDR1 and CDR2: SGHDT, YYEEEE. Trimming took 3 bases from V and 7 from J; bases not matched to a gene: 15. The CDR3 sequence is CASSSINSGTGGNIQYF. The CDR3 DNA is TGTGCCAGCAGCTCGATCAATTCCGGGACAGGAGGGAACATTCAGTACTTC.

The chain employs TRBV28 and TRBJ1-5, with D perhaps TRBD1 (5 bases). Germline V gene lookup returns CDR1 MDHEN and CDR2 SYDVKM. CDR3 size: 14 residues. Trimming took 4 bases from V and 4 from J, leaving 11 bases between them. The DNA of the CDR3 is TGTGCCAGCAGTTATACAGGCCAAAATCAGCCCCAGCATTTT. It translates to CASSYTGQNQPQHF.

A remark on this clone: Other DNA sequences in the same sample also yield this CDR3. The chain employs TRBV7-9 and TRBJ2-2, with 7 bases aligning to TRBD1. This CDR3 is 14 amino acids long. The ends lost 1 base at V and 5 bases at J; junction bases unmatched: 1. Germline loops: CDR1 SEHNR, CDR2 FQNEAQ (reference sequence). The CDR3 DNA sequence: TGTGCCAGCAGCTTAGAGGGGGCTACCGGGGAGCTGTTTTTT. This translates into CASSLEGATGELFF.

The V and J genes are TRBV5-6 and TRBJ1-1; TRBD1 aligns across 7 bases. Trimming removed 4 bases from V and 10 bases from J; junction bases left unmatched: 10. The CDR3 is 13 amino acids. The germline gives CDR1 SGHDT, CDR2 YYEEEE. The CDR3 region has the DNA TGTGCCAGCAGCAAACAGGGGACTGATGGAGCTTTCTTT. Protein sequence: CASSKQGTDGAFF.

This clone has a handful of counts. The chain recombines TRBV11-2 with TRBJ2-1; 8 bases are shared with TRBD2. Germline lookup yields CDR1 SGHAT and CDR2 FQNNGV. V lost 3 bases to trimming and J lost 5 bases; unmatched junction nucleotides: 9. This CDR3 has 16 amino acids. The CDR3 protein is CASSFRGGGRNNEQFF. CDR3 nucleotide sequence: TGTGCCAGCAGCTTCAGAGGCGGGGGGCGAAACAATGAGCAGTTCTTC.

The chain couples TRBV28 to TRBJ2-7; no firm D call. There are 14 residues in the CDR3. Trimming stripped 6 bases from V and 2 bases from J, with 14 bases between. Germline CDR1 MDHEN, CDR2 SYDVKM. CDR3 residues: CASSRMTPPYEQYF. The CDR3 DNA sequence: TGTGCCAGCAGCCGGATGACACCTCCCTACGAGCAGTACTTC.

This rearrangement joins TRBV7-6 to TRBJ2-3; TRBD2 matches at 8 bases. Germline V gene data show CDR1 as SGHVS and CDR2 as FNYEAQ. This CDR3 region has 18 residues. J lost 2 bases, V lost 5 bases, and 15 bases had no gene match. CDR3 in DNA: TGTGCCAGCAGCCCTCCGCCGCTGGCGGGGGGACCCACAGATACGCAGTATTTT. This sequence encodes CASSPPPLAGGPTDTQYF.

The V and J genes are TRBV20-1 and TRBJ2-5, with TRBD2 identical over 8 bases. Trimming at V came to 7 bases and at J to 5 bases, leaving 3 bases not matched to a gene. The germline V gene encodes CDR1 DFQATT and CDR2 SNEGSKA (reference sequence). CDR3 length: 11 residues. This chain's CDR3 is CSGGGMETQYF. For the CDR3, the DNA is TGCAGTGGCGGGGGGATGGAGACCCAGTACTTC.

The rearrangement links TRBV11-2 to TRBJ1-1; D gene ambiguous. The CDR3 sequence is 13 residues long. Germline CDR1 reads SGHAT; CDR2 reads FQNNGV. Trimming took 3 bases from V and 4 from J, leaving 9 bases between them. CDR3: CASSFRQATEAFF. Written as DNA, the CDR3 is TGTGCCAGCAGCTTTCGGCAGGCCACTGAAGCTTTCTTT.

CDR3 sequence: CSVVQTGVTQYF. The DNA for the CDR3 is TGCAGCGTTGTCCAAACTGGAGTGACCCAGTACTTC. The chain couples TRBV29-1 to TRBJ2-5; D remains unclear. In germline, CDR1 is SQVTM, CDR2 ANQGSEA. CDR3 size: 12 residues. Trimming removed 4 bases at V and 7 bases at J, with 13 bases between.

The gene calls are TRBV7-8 and TRBJ2-3; D perhaps matches TRBD2 (5 bases). CDR1 SGHVS and CDR2 FQNEAQ come from the germline V gene. The CDR3 is 12 amino acids. The V and J ends lost 5 bases and 9 bases respectively, with 12 bases between them. The CDR3 here is CASSRGLGTQYF. The CDR3 nucleotides are TGTGCCAGCAGCCGCGGACTTGGAACGCAGTATTTT. Using reference TRBV7-8 and TRBJ2-3 for the parts outside the CDR3, the full variable domain is GAGVSQSPRYKVAKRGQDVALRCDPISGHVSLFWYQQALGQGPEFLTYFQNEAQLDKSGLPSDRFFAERPEGSVSTLKIQRTQQEDSAVYLCASSRGLGTQYFGPGTRLTVL.

V usage is TRBV7-9 and J usage is TRBJ1-6; TRBD1 matches 9 bases. The trim removed 7 bases at V and 7 bases at J, leaving 2 bases unmatched. The CDR3 length is 13 residues. In germline, CDR1 is SEHNR, CDR2 FQNEAQ (reference sequence). DNA of the CDR3: TGTGCCAGCACCGGGACAGGGAATTCACCCCTCCACTTT. It specifies CASTGTGNSPLHF.

V is TRBV5-1 and J is TRBJ2-5, with TRBD2 matching 9 bases. Germline CDR1 is SGHRS and CDR2 is YFSETQ. The CDR3 has 14 residues. Unmatched junction bases numbered 6, after V lost 7 bases and J lost 2 bases. The CDR3 reads CASARGGGQETQYF. In nucleotides, the CDR3 is TGCGCCAGCGCGCGCGGGGGGGGACAAGAGACCCAGTACTTC.

The chain couples TRBV9 to TRBJ1-1; 10 bases are a match to TRBD1. This CDR3 region has 14 residues. With 4 bases clipped from V and 6 bases from J, the junction kept 6 bases outside the gene matches. Germline-derived CDR1 and CDR2 are SGDLS and YYNGEE. As DNA, the CDR3 is TGTGCCAGCAGCCCCCCGGGACAGGGGCCTGAAGCTTTCTTT. This codes for CASSPPGQGPEAFF.

The chain uses TRBV30 and TRBJ2-3; unclear D gene. The CDR3 runs to 14 residues. From germline, CDR1 is GTSNPN and CDR2 SVGIG (reference sequence). V was clipped by 0 bases and J by 4 bases, with 11 bases between them. The CDR3 spells CAWSVAGLADTQYF. CDR3 DNA sequence: TGTGCCTGGAGTGTAGCTGGCCTAGCAGATACGCAGTATTTT.

V and J are TRBV5-1 and TRBJ2-5; possible D gene TRBD1, 5 bases. V was clipped by 1 base and J by 5 bases, with 12 bases between them. Germline CDR1 and CDR2: SGHRS and YFSETQ. The CDR3 spans 14 residues. The CDR3 is CASSLKRGRETQYF. The CDR3 DNA sequence: TGCGCCAGCAGCTTGAAAAGGGGTCGGGAGACCCAGTACTTC.

The chain's CDR3 is CASSFLGTADTQYF. In nucleotides, the CDR3 is TGTGCCAGTAGTTTCCTAGGTACCGCAGATACGCAGTATTTT. This chain uses TRBV19 with TRBJ2-3; D gene uncertain. From germline, CDR1 is LNHDA and CDR2 SQIVND (reference sequence). Between the trimmed V and J ends, which lost 5 bases and 4 bases, there was a span of 13 bases. CDR3 size: 14 residues.

The chain combines TRBV7-9 with TRBJ1-2; D perhaps matches TRBD1 (5 bases). From germline, CDR1 is SEHNR and CDR2 FQNEAQ (reference sequence). The CDR3 sequence is 12 residues long. Trimming cost V 1 base and J 7 bases, with 7 bases left between them. This chain's CDR3 is CASSLDQGGYTF. The CDR3 region has the DNA TGTGCCAGCAGCTTAGATCAGGGTGGCTACACCTTC.

This clone was counted a single time. CDR3 residues: CASSSDAGGFTGELFF. The DNA of the CDR3 is TGTGCCAGCAGCTCGGACGCGGGTGGCTTCACCGGGGAGCTGTTTTTT. The chain combines TRBV7-9 with TRBJ2-2, with D possibly TRBD2 on 5 matching bases. The CDR3 length is 16 residues. CDR1 and CDR2 (germline): SEHNR, FQNEAQ (reference sequence). With 4 bases removed from V and 4 bases from J, the gap between germline ends came to 16 bases.

The V and J genes are TRBV14 and TRBJ2-2; D perhaps matches TRBD1 (5 bases). Trimming pared 4 bases from V and 5 bases from J, leaving 14 bases between. Germline V gene data show CDR1 as SGHDN and CDR2 as FVKESK. The CDR3 loop spans 15 amino acids. Here the CDR3 reads CASSPRLAGTGELFF. DNA of the CDR3: TGTGCCAGCAGCCCAAGGCTGGCAGGGACCGGGGAGCTGTTTTTT.

The chain uses TRBV7-2 and TRBJ2-1; D is ambiguous. Trimming removed 7 bases from V and 6 bases from J, with 7 bases in between. The CDR3 covers 11 residues. Germline V gene lookup returns CDR1 SGHTA and CDR2 FQGNSA. In DNA, the CDR3 is TGTGCCAGCAAGTTCAGCAATGAGCAGTTCTTC. Encoded protein: CASKFSNEQFF.

CDR3 nucleotides: TGTGCCAGCGTGGGTTCCCTAGGGGACAGGGAGTTAAATGAGCAGTTCTTC. It yields the protein CASVGSLGDRELNEQFF. The genes are TRBV7-9 and TRBJ2-1, with TRBD1 identical over 9 bases. This CDR3 spans 17 amino acids. V lost 8 bases, J lost 7 bases, and 18 bases stayed unmatched. Looked up from germline, CDR1 is SEHNR and CDR2 is FQNEAQ (reference sequence).

The V call is TRBV5-1, the J call TRBJ2-3, with 12 bases that match TRBD1. The CDR3 covers 18 residues. Germline V gene data show CDR1 as SGHRS and CDR2 as YFSETQ. The J segment lost 0 bases and the V segment lost 2 bases, leaving 7 bases of the junction unmatched. CDR3 bases: TGCGCCAGCAGCTTAAGAGCTGGGACAGGGGGCAGCACAGATACGCAGTATTTT. As protein: CASSLRAGTGGSTDTQYF.

CDR3 sequence reads: CASGRQRGYEQFF. The CDR3 DNA sequence: TGTGCCAGCGGACGTCAGCGGGGATACGAGCAGTTCTTC. The chain couples TRBV7-2 to TRBJ2-1, with 7 bases that match TRBD2. Unmatched junction bases numbered 11, after V lost 8 bases and J lost 10 bases. CDR1 SGHTA and CDR2 FQGNSA come from the germline V gene. CDR3 size: 13 residues.

V gene TRBV12-2 combines with J gene TRBJ2-5; TRBD1, the D gene given by the table, was not confirmed from the DNA. TRBV12-2 is a pseudogene. This CDR3 has 16 amino acids. CDR3 residues: CASRLLRDSRHETQYF. The CDR3, as DNA: TGTGCAAGTCGCTTATTGCGGGACAGTCGGCATGAGACCCAGTACTTC.

This clone showed up just once. This chain links TRBV18 with TRBJ2-7; weak D call: TRBD2 (6 bases). From germline, CDR1 is KGHSH and CDR2 LQKENI. The germline V and J ends were trimmed by 2 bases and 0 bases, with 11 bases remaining between them. The CDR3 runs 15 residues. Here the CDR3 reads CASSPIRESSYEQYF. CDR3 in DNA: TGTGCCAGCTCACCAATCCGGGAGAGCTCCTACGAGCAGTACTTC.

This sequence joins TRBV7-8 and TRBJ1-4; 8 bases agree with TRBD1. V lost 1 base and J lost 7; bases outside the gene matches: 5. The germline V gene has CDR1 SGHVS and CDR2 FQNEAQ. CDR3 size: 15 residues. The CDR3 DNA follows: TGTGCCAGCAGCTTAGATACAGGGGGTCGTGAAAAACTGTTTTTT. Translating it yields CASSLDTGGREKLFF.

The chain couples TRBV19 to TRBJ2-2; 7 bases line up with TRBD1. V gave up 3 bases and J gave up 1 base; unmatched junction bases: 11. In germline, CDR1 is LNHDA, CDR2 SQIVND (reference sequence). The CDR3 extends over 18 amino acids. CDR3 amino acids: CASSIYRRTGWNTGELFF. The CDR3 DNA reads as TGTGCCAGTAGTATCTACCGACGGACAGGTTGGAACACCGGGGAGCTGTTTTTT.